The rows below give T cell receptor beta chains drawn from one sample of a study of blood T cell repertoires in COVID-19. Assay used: immunoSEQ multiplex PCR; TCRdb lists only in-frame clones, some missing. The sample holds about 270,000 clones, roughly 84% seen once. The material sequenced was peripheral blood. Every receptor here comes from a woman aged 18-30 years with acute or convalescent COVID-19. CDR3s leave out the opening cysteine and the closing phenylalanine or tryptophan. Fields, in order: CDR3 length, V gene, CDR3 protein.

CDR3 length: 14; V gene: TRBV9; CDR3 protein: ASSAYGRGDTDTQY
CDR3 length: 13; V gene: TRBV19; CDR3 protein: ASSTYSTAKDTQY
CDR3 length: 12; V gene: TRBV9; CDR3 protein: ASSISGANYGYT
CDR3 length: 13; V gene: TRBV10-3; CDR3 protein: AIWTGQGGTGELF
CDR3 length: 12; V gene: TRBV7-2; CDR3 protein: ASSLAAGASEQY
CDR3 length: 12; V gene: TRBV6-4; CDR3 protein: ASSATVTTDTQY
CDR3 length: 12; V gene: TRBV10-3; CDR3 protein: AIRENGQGREAF
CDR3 length: 11; V gene: TRBV7-2; CDR3 protein: ASKEVWGTEAF
CDR3 length: 11; V gene: TRBV30; CDR3 protein: AWSPVLSYEQY
CDR3 length: 16; V gene: TRBV7-2; CDR3 protein: ASSLEGVVGSSYNEQF
CDR3 length: 13; V gene: TRBV5-1; CDR3 protein: ASSLGQGGLGGYT
CDR3 length: 15; V gene: TRBV7-9; CDR3 protein: ASSLNTGTGGYNEQF
CDR3 length: 14; V gene: TRBV27; CDR3 protein: ASSLSGTGITGELF
CDR3 length: 15; V gene: TRBV6-1; CDR3 protein: ASSEYRGLSGANVLT
CDR3 length: 11; V gene: TRBV25-1; CDR3 protein: ASTPGQGIGYT
CDR3 length: 13; V gene: TRBV5-1; CDR3 protein: ASSLARLSAETQY
CDR3 length: 15; V gene: TRBV10-3; CDR3 protein: AIRPGDPGQNTGELF
CDR3 length: 12; V gene: TRBV6-5; CDR3 protein: ASSPTVSTDTQY
CDR3 length: 12; V gene: TRBV11-2; CDR3 protein: ASSLGQGDTEAF
CDR3 length: 12; V gene: TRBV7-2; CDR3 protein: ASSRGLAGVEQY
CDR3 length: 12; V gene: TRBV10-3; CDR3 protein: AIMPGQGKDEQY
CDR3 length: 13; V gene: TRBV7-2; CDR3 protein: ASSLLAASYNEQF
CDR3 length: 12; V gene: TRBV9; CDR3 protein: ASSVGTGTDTQY
CDR3 length: 13; V gene: TRBV27; CDR3 protein: ASSFPGTRTNEQF
CDR3 length: 10; V gene: TRBV11-2; CDR3 protein: ASSFVRETQY
CDR3 length: 13; V gene: TRBV19; CDR3 protein: ASSIGQAEADTQY
CDR3 length: 13; V gene: TRBV7-8; CDR3 protein: ASSRGSSPGNTIY
CDR3 length: 12; V gene: TRBV4-1; CDR3 protein: ASSQDTRGYGYT
CDR3 length: 13; V gene: TRBV7-8; CDR3 protein: ASSPRTGLAEKLF
CDR3 length: 17; V gene: TRBV28; CDR3 protein: ASSFDRGWGGLTNEKLF
CDR3 length: 13; V gene: TRBV29-1; CDR3 protein: SVEDGGSSYNEQF
CDR3 length: 13; V gene: TRBV3-1/TRBV3-2; CDR3 protein: ASSQGGLGWETQY
CDR3 length: 11; V gene: TRBV11-2; CDR3 protein: ASSLGSNNEQF
CDR3 length: 11; V gene: TRBV12-3/TRBV12-4; CDR3 protein: ASIGRGYYEQF
CDR3 length: 12; V gene: TRBV6-5; CDR3 protein: ASSPRAGNYGYT
CDR3 length: 13; V gene: TRBV10-3; CDR3 protein: AISEKEGLNTEAF
CDR3 length: 13; V gene: TRBV6-4; CDR3 protein: ASSGLAGGTDTQY